This T cell receptor beta chain originates from a study of OX40 agonist ivuxolimab in advanced cancers. Study information: Eligibility admitted prior anti-PD-1, anti-PD-L1 or anti-CTLA-4 therapy; approximately 40% had some.

The germline V gene encodes CDR1 SGDLS and CDR2 YYNGEE. Trimming stripped 0 bases from V and 5 bases from J, with 11 bases between. This CDR3 spans 14 amino acids. Repertoires were generated with immunoSEQ multiplex PCR, while TCRdb's copy carries only in-frame clones and drops some. The repertoire has approximately 82,000 clones, more than 70% of them found once; the top ten carry 8% to 10%. This TCR was recovered from an adult with an advanced solid tumor such as melanoma, head and neck, liver or kidney cancer. Specimen: CD4+ or CD8+ T cells sorted from blood, collected in a trial of the OX40 agonist ivuxolimab. V gene TRBV9 combines with J gene TRBJ1-1; weak D call: TRBD1 (5 bases). The CDR3 DNA reads TGTGCCAGCAGCGTAGGGGCAGGGCGGACTGAAGCTTTCTTT. This codes for CASSVGAGRTEAFF. Supplemented by reference TRBV9 and TRBJ1-1, the full variable domain reads DSGVTQTPKHLITATGQRVTLRCSPRSGDLSVYWYQQSLDQGLQFLIQYYNGEERAKGNILERFSAQQFPDLHSELNLSSLELGDSALYFCASSVGAGRTEAFFGQGTRLTVV.